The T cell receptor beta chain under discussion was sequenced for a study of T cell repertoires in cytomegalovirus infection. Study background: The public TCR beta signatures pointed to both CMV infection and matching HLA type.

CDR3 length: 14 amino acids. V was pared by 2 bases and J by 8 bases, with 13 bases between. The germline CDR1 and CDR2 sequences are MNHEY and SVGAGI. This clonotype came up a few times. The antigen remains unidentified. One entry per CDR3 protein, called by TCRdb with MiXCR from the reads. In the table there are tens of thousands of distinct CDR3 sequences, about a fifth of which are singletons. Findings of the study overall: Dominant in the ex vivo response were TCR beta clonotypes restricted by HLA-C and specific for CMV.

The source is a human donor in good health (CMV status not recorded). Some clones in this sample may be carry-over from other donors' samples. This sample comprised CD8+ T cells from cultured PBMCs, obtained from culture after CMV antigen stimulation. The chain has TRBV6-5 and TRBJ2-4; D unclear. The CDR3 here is CASSYIGQFDIQYF. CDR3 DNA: TGTGCCAGCAGTTACATCGGGCAGTTTGACATTCAGTACTTC.